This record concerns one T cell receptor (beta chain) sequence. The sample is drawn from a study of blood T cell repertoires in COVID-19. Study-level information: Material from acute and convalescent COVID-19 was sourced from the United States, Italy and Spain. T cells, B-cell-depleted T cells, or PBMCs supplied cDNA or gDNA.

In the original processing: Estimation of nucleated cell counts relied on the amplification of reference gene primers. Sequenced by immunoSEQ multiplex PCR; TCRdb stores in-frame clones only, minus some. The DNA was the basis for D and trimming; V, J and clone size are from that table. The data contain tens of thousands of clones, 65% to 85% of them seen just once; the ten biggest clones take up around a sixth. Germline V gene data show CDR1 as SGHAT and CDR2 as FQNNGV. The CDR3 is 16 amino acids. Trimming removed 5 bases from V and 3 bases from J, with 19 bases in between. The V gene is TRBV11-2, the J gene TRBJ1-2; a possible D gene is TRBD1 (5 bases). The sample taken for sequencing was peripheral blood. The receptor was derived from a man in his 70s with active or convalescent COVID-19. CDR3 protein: CASSDFYGGFDYGYTF. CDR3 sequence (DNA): TGTGCCAGCAGCGACTTCTACGGGGGTTTCGACTATGGCTACACCTTC.